This T cell receptor (beta chain) appears in the sequencing data of a study of T cells in Graves' hyperthyroidism and ophthalmopathy. This clonotype was detected once. The final CDR3 position lacks the conserved phenylalanine or tryptophan, pointing to a likely read error. The CDR3 consists of 15 residues. Per the germline V gene, CDR1 is KGHSH and CDR2 is LQKENI. The investigators amplified TCR beta CDR3 regions from RNA transcripts. Primed by the HTBI set, a first-round RT-PCR was run on the TCR CDR3. TCRdb ran MiXCR on the multiplex PCR reads and lists one entry per CDR3 protein. This sample has some 600,000 distinct CDR3 sequences, with approximately 14% found just once.

The sequenced sample consisted of blood. The origin of this receptor is a woman aged 25 to 39 with Graves' hyperthyroidism that later progressed to Graves' ophthalmopathy. The rearrangement links TRBV18 to TRBJ2-3; perhaps TRBD1 as D (6 bases). The CDR3 reads CASSPKGGGTDRQYL. CDR3 in DNA: TGTGCCAGCTCACCAAAGGGTGGGGGCACAGATAGGCAGTATCTT.